Each of the 21 T cell receptor beta chains below was sequenced from the same sample in a study of beta chain features in type 1 diabetes. Regarding the study as a whole: Significant though moderate, a shortening of TCRB CDR3s appeared in all four CD4+ subsets of Type 1 diabetes patients.

Their recognized antigens are unknown. Of the isolated RNA, all was reverse transcribed, and so the sequenced material was expressed TCRB transcripts. TCRdb's copy holds only in-frame clones and misses some; the assay was immunoSEQ multiplex PCR. The sample contains 400,000 or so clones, roughly 12% of which appear only once. Sequenced: naive CD4+ T cells from blood. The source of these receptors is a woman aged 18-29 years with type 1 diabetes.

This clone was seen a few times. J is TRBJ2-1 and V is TRBV19; maybe TRBD1 (6 bases). CDR3 length: 16 amino acids. Germline V gene data show CDR1 as LNHDA and CDR2 as SQIVND (reference sequence). V lost 7 bases and J 3 bases, leaving 19 bases between the germline ends. CDR3 nucleotide sequence: TGTGCCAGTACCCCAAGAGGGGGAAGGGTCTACAATGAGCAGTTCTTC. It translates to CASTPRGGRVYNEQFF.

This chain uses TRBV27 with TRBJ2-7; TRBD1 aligns across 7 bases. V trimming: 7 bases; J trimming: 4 bases; junction bases outside the gene matches: 7. The V gene's germline CDR1 is MNHEY and CDR2 SMNVEV (reference sequence). The CDR3 is 13 amino acids. The CDR3 sequence: CASNAAGGYEQYF. CDR3 nucleotides: TGTGCCAGCAACGCGGCAGGGGGTTACGAGCAGTACTTC.

This clone has just a few counts. The chain has TRBV29-1 and TRBJ2-1, with TRBD2 identical over 15 bases. This CDR3 region has 20 residues. Germline CDR1 reads SQVTM; CDR2 reads ANQGSEA. J gave up 0 bases and V 7 bases, and 16 bases lay outside the gene matches. The CDR3 region is CSAPSPGLAGGPSSYNEQFF. The CDR3 DNA reads as TGCAGCGCCCCTTCGCCGGGACTAGCGGGGGGCCCTAGCTCCTACAATGAGCAGTTCTTC.

This clone was counted only a few times. This chain uses TRBV7-9 with TRBJ2-1, with D uncertain. The V and J ends lost 1 base and 13 bases respectively, with 11 bases between them. From germline, CDR1 is SEHNR and CDR2 FQNEAQ (reference sequence). CDR3 length equals 12 residues. The CDR3 region has the DNA TGTGCCAGCAGCTTAGTCACGGTAATCCAGTTCTTC. Protein sequence: CASSLVTVIQFF.

This clone has just one count. CDR3 bases: TGTGCCACCAGCCCCTCCCGGGGGAGGCCCCAGCATTTT. Translating it yields CATSPSRGRPQHF. The rearrangement joins TRBV15 to TRBJ1-5; D possibly corresponds to TRBD1 (5 bases). V dropped 5 bases and J dropped 9 bases, with 14 bases sitting between them. Per germline, CDR1 LNHNV and CDR2 YYDKDF (reference sequence). This CDR3 contains 13 residues.

The chain joins TRBV2 to TRBJ1-5, with unresolved D. V shed 6 bases and J shed 5 bases, with 11 bases lying between them. CDR3 length: 13 residues. CDR1 and CDR2 (germline): SNHLY, FYNNEI. CDR3 loop: CASRLDVYQPQHF. CDR3 sequence (DNA): TGTGCCAGCAGGCTAGACGTCTATCAGCCCCAGCATTTT.

V gene TRBV7-6 combines with J gene TRBJ1-1; 8 bases are shared with TRBD1. This CDR3 has 12 amino acids. CDR1 SGHVS and CDR2 FNYEAQ come from the germline V gene. V gave up 5 bases and J gave up 11 bases; unmatched junction bases: 7. This CDR3 is CASSATGALAFF. The DNA of the CDR3 is TGTGCCAGCAGCGCGACAGGGGCTCTTGCTTTCTTT.

The genes are TRBV5-1 and TRBJ2-3, with 8 nucleotides matching TRBD2. Germline CDR1 SGHRS, CDR2 YFSETQ. The V and J ends lost 4 bases and 2 bases, in that order; junction bases with no gene match: 6. This CDR3 has 15 amino acids. CDR3 protein: CASSPRLATTDTQYF. Written as DNA, the CDR3 is TGCGCCAGCAGCCCGCGACTAGCGACCACAGATACGCAGTATTTT.

A few counts support this clone. The chain is built from TRBV18 and TRBJ1-2; the match to TRBD1 covers 11 bases. CDR3 length: 16 amino acids. The germline V gene has CDR1 KGHSH and CDR2 LQKENI. Losses at the gene ends were 0 bases for V and 6 bases for J; bases not matched to a gene: 6. The CDR3 DNA reads as TGTGCCAGCTCACCACCGACGGGACAGGGGGGCCATGGCTACACCTTC. The encoded protein is CASSPPTGQGGHGYTF. Filled out from reference TRBV18 and TRBJ1-2, the complete variable domain reads NAGVMQNPRHLVRRRGQEARLRCSPMKGHSHVYWYRQLPEEGLKFMVYLQKENIIDESGMPKERFSAEFPKEGPSILRIQQVVRGDSAAYFCASSPPTGQGGHGYTFGSGTRLTVV.

There are a few counts of this clone. The chain joins TRBV27 to TRBJ2-3; 9 bases are shared with TRBD1. Germline V CDR1 and CDR2: MNHEY, SMNVEV (reference sequence). Unmatched junction bases numbered 4, after V lost 5 bases and J lost 4 bases. The CDR3 sequence is 14 residues long. Here the CDR3 DNA reads TGTGCCAGCAGTCTGCGGACAGGGGCAGATACGCAGTATTTT. Protein product: CASSLRTGADTQYF.

The chain combines TRBV25-1 with TRBJ1-2; 8 nucleotides line up with TRBD1. Germline loops: CDR1 MGHDK, CDR2 SYGVNS. Trimming took 0 bases from V and 5 from J; bases not matched to a gene: 5. The CDR3 runs to 15 residues. CDR3 loop: CASSEYADRGYGYTF. CDR3 coding DNA: TGTGCCAGCAGTGAATATGCAGACAGGGGATATGGCTACACCTTC.

This clone came up a few times. The chain links TRBV4-3 to TRBJ1-3; D remains unclear. CDR3 length equals 16 residues. Trimming shortened V by 4 bases and J by 1 base, and 14 bases separated the two germline ends. The germline V gene has CDR1 LGHNA and CDR2 YSLEER. DNA of the CDR3: TGCGCCAGCAGCCCAAGCCACGGGTCATCTGGAAACACCATATATTTT. It yields the protein CASSPSHGSSGNTIYF.

This clone was seen a few times. The chain joins TRBV4-3 to TRBJ1-5, with D hard to call. This CDR3 has 13 amino acids. Germline-derived CDR1 and CDR2 are LGHNA and YSLEER. Trimming pared 0 bases from V and 5 bases from J, leaving 5 bases between. The CDR3 DNA reads TGCGCCAGCAGCCAAGATGCGGATCAGCCCCAGCATTTT. This translates into CASSQDADQPQHF.

This clone was observed a handful of times. The genes are TRBV7-9 and TRBJ1-1, with D perhaps matching TRBD1 (5 bases). Germline values: CDR1 SEHNR, CDR2 FQNEAQ (reference sequence). V was clipped by 2 bases and J by 5 bases, with 15 bases between them. CDR3 size: 15 residues. The CDR3 protein is CASSLLSGGQTEAFF. The CDR3 nucleotides are TGTGCCAGCAGCTTATTGTCCGGGGGTCAAACTGAAGCTTTCTTT.

V is TRBV28 and J is TRBJ1-5; tentatively, D is TRBD1 (5 bases). The V end lost 4 bases, the J end lost 6 bases, and 7 bases lay between the germline ends. The length of the CDR3 is 12 residues. Germline CDR1 MDHEN, CDR2 SYDVKM. In DNA form, the CDR3 reads TGTGCCAGCAGTTCGGGGGTTCAGCCCCAGCATTTT. Translation gives CASSSGVQPQHF.

This clone was detected a few times. The genes are TRBV5-8 and TRBJ1-5; a weak D match, TRBD1 (6 bases). The V gene's germline CDR1 is SGHTS and CDR2 YDEGEE. This CDR3 spans 15 amino acids. Deletions cut 4 bases from V and 3 bases from J, with 14 bases between. For the CDR3, the DNA is TGTGCCAGCAGCCGGAGGACAGACTACAATCAGCCCCAGCATTTT. Amino acids: CASSRRTDYNQPQHF. The full variable domain, completed using reference TRBV5-8 and TRBJ1-5, is EAGVTQSPTHLIKTRGQQATLRCSPISGHTSVYWYQQALGLGLQFLLWYDEGEERNRGNFPPRFSGRQFPNYSSELNVNALELEDSALYLCASSRRTDYNQPQHFGDGTRLSIL.

This sequence joins TRBV11-2 and TRBJ2-7; tentative D call: TRBD1 (5 bases). The ends were cut back, 3 bases at V and 3 bases at J, with 9 bases in the middle. CDR3 length: 13 residues. Germline CDR1 reads SGHAT; CDR2 reads FQNNGV. This CDR3 is CASSFGHIYEQYF. The DNA of the CDR3 is TGTGCCAGCAGCTTCGGACACATCTACGAGCAGTACTTC.

V and J are TRBV30 and TRBJ2-7; no clear D gene. The germline V and J ends were trimmed by 2 bases and 0 bases, with 5 bases remaining between them. CDR1 GTSNPN and CDR2 SVGIG come from the germline V gene (reference sequence). The CDR3 totals 12 residues. Written as DNA, the CDR3 is TGTGCCTGGAGTCTAATCTCCTACGAGCAGTACTTC. Translating gives CAWSLISYEQYF.

The J gene is TRBJ2-7, the V gene TRBV2; 7 nucleotides line up with TRBD2. The junction had 1 base not matched to a gene; V was cut back by 8 bases and J by 0 bases. There are 12 residues in the CDR3. Per the germline V gene, CDR1 is SNHLY and CDR2 is FYNNEI. The CDR3 nucleotides are TGTGCCAGCGGGGGGGGCTCCTACGAGCAGTACTTC. Amino acid sequence: CASGGGSYEQYF.

This rearrangement joins TRBV29-1 to TRBJ2-5; TRBD1 matches at 7 bases. The CDR3 sequence is 12 residues long. V was pared by 6 bases and J by 4 bases, with 5 bases of the junction left unmatched. The germline V gene has CDR1 SQVTM and CDR2 ANQGSEA. CDR3 sequence (DNA): TGCAGCGTGAGGCCAGGGGGAGAGACCCAGTACTTC. Encoded protein: CSVRPGGETQYF.

As regards this clone: Distinct nucleotide sequences in the sample also encode this CDR3. The chain couples TRBV18 to TRBJ1-5, with a possible D match to TRBD1 (5 bases). The CDR3 has 13 residues. The V and J ends lost 0 bases and 7 bases respectively, with 7 bases between them. Germline V gives CDR1 KGHSH, CDR2 LQKENI. In DNA form, the CDR3 reads TGTGCCAGCTCACCACCTGGGGGGCAGCCCCAGCATTTT. Its protein product is CASSPPGGQPQHF.